This T cell receptor beta chain originates from a study of CD8+CD57+ T cells in acquired aplastic anemia. In the study overall: Sorted CD4+ and CD8+ cells yielded DNA averaging around 3.2 ug.

Regarding this clonotype: What it binds is not known.

All patients picked for sequencing had shown, by flow cytometry, an expansion of CD8+CD57+ cells. Patients uniformly had severe acquired aplastic anemia. Study results and limitations: CD8+ Simpson's diversity showed no significant patient-control difference. In common between the patients and the controls were approximately 30 CD8+ CDR3 sequences.

Genomic DNA was employed as the template in profiling TCR beta VDJ and CDR3. TCRdb reanalysed the reads using MiXCR and keeps one entry per CDR3 protein. This table has under 350,000 distinct CDR3 sequences, roughly 59% appearing once. V trimming: 4 bases; J trimming: 3 bases; junction bases outside the gene matches: 5. Germline values: CDR1 KGHDR, CDR2 SFDVKD. This CDR3 has 15 residues. The receptor comes from a human donor with aplastic anemia. The chain joins TRBV24-1 to TRBJ2-1; TRBD1 agrees at 7 bases. Input material: sorted CD4+, CD8+, or CD8+CD57+ T cells (not recorded which) from PBMCs. CDR3: CATSEHGQVYNEQFF. The CDR3 DNA follows: TGTGCCACCAGTGAGCATGGACAGGTCTACAATGAGCAGTTCTTC.